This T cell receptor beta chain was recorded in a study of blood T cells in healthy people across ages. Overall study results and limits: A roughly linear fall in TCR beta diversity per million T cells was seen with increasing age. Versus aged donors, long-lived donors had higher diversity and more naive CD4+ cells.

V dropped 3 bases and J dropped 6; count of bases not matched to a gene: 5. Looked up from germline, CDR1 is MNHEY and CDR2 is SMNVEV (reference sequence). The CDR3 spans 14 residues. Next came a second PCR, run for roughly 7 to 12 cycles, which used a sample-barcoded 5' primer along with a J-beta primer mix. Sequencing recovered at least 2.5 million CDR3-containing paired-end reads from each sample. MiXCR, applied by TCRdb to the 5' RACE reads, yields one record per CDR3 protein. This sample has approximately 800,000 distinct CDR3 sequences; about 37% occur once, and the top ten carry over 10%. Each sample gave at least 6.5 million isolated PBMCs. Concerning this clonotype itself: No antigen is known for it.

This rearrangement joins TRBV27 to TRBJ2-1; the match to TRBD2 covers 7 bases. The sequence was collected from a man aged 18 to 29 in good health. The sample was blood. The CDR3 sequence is CASSFGGRGNEQFF. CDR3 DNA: TGTGCCAGCAGTTTTGGAGGGAGGGGCAATGAGCAGTTCTTC.